This paragraph reports one TCR beta chain. Its antigen remains undetermined. The record has no base qualities; no much larger clone is one base away. The data derive from a study of blood T cell repertoires in COVID-19 (dated by TCRdb to the early 2020s). Regarding the study in general: Collaborator samples came from the United States, Italy and Spain and covered acute and convalescent phases of COVID-19. The material from the prospective study consisted of cDNA or gDNA derived from T cells, B-cell-depleted T cells, or PBMCs. Subjects who had been exposed to COVID-19, were actively infected with it, or had recovered from it provided the deeply sampled blood TCRbeta repertoires that made up the dataset. A freely available public database, intended as a resource for researchers studying the immune response to SARS-CoV-2, is where the repertoires were released. The samples were drawn from two sources: the first 160 participants of the ongoing ImmuneRACE study, and some 1,300 subjects contributed by 6 global collaborators. Sample metadata almost always included a de-identified subject ID, COVID-19 status, age in years and sex. Where HLA class I and class II types were available, the types were taken from metadata supplied by the sample provider, not from assay-based typing. Paper-wide results and their limitations: How much clinical and demographic metadata was included differed by source and by participant, and the metadata was provided uncurated.

Trimming leaves V shorter by 2 bases and J shorter by 9 bases, with the junction holding 6 bases beyond the gene matches. Reading from cysteine to phenylalanine, the CDR3 counts 13 amino acids. Of the read, only the CDR3 DNA is kept; its 39 bases are in frame from base 1. CDR1 is given as KGHSH and CDR2 as LQKENI, both from the germline V gene. The immunoSEQ Assay, a bias-controlled multiplex PCR, was used to amplify TCRbeta CDR3 regions from genomic DNA. The original pipeline was this. Nucleated cell counts per sample were estimated from amplification of reference gene primers within the assay. Sequence reads were collapsed and filtered to measure the absolute abundance of every unique TCRbeta CDR3 rearrangement. For each sample, productive Simpson clonality was calculated as the square root of Simpson's diversity index over productive rearrangements. What TCRdb holds here is the immuneACCESS table cut down to in-frame rearrangements. Part of the clones is not present; checked against another copy, under half of the missing clones reflect an unresolved V gene, and the others are unexplained. The D gene and trimming were derived from the DNA, and the V and J assignments and clone size from that table. In this sample the table shows some 76,000 clones, roughly four fifths of which occur a single time. Over 8.5% of the sample rests with the top ten.

The collaborating institutions used their own protocols to collect whole blood in K2EDTA tubes. For TCRbeta analysis, collaborator samples were shipped as frozen whole blood, as isolated PBMCs, or as DNA extracted from either sample type. Sequencing input: peripheral blood. The V and J segments used are TRBV18 and TRBJ2-7, and TRBD2 aligns with 8 junction nucleotides. The source is a man aged 45-65 years with acute or convalescent COVID-19. CDR3 protein: CASSPAGGILQYF. The DNA reads as follows: TGTGCCAGCTCACCAGCGGGGGGAATTTTGCAGTACTTC.